At least ten counts were recorded for the clone carrying this TCR beta chain. As to time point: sample taken at primary tumor resection. Without sorting, whole RNA was sequenced from tumor, nontumor lung or frozen PBMC. The CDR3 sequence is 14 residues long. Germline CDR1 and CDR2: SNHLY and FYNNEI. The J segment lost 2 bases and the V segment lost 9 bases, leaving 8 bases of the junction unmatched. In the library, each TCR cDNA molecule bore its own unique molecular identifier. TCRdb itself ran the 5' RACE reads through MiXCR, one entry per CDR3 protein. The sample shows roughly 80,000 distinct CDR3 sequences, approximately 8.1% of them seen only once. These data belong to a study of spatial heterogeneity in lung cancer.

The clonotype comes from a male donor with early-stage non-small cell lung cancer. The chain carries TRBV2 and TRBJ2-3; 7 bases align to TRBD1. The sample consisted of PBMCs, taken at surgery. The CDR3 DNA sequence: TGTGCCAGTCGGGACAGACTTTTCACAGATACGCAGTATTTT. This translates into CASRDRLFTDTQYF.